Detailed here is one T cell receptor (beta chain). The target of this receptor is not known. No qualities accompany the bases; no much larger clone lies one base away. CDR1 SGHRS and CDR2 YFSETQ are derived from the germline V gene. Measured from the cysteine to the phenylalanine, the CDR3 is 17 residues long. The DNA shown is the 51-base CDR3, in frame from base 1. Relative to germline, V is missing 0 bases and J is missing 3 bases, with 10 bases of the junction outside any gene match. The data derive from a study of OX40 agonist ivuxolimab in advanced cancers. Turning to the overall study: Ivuxolimab was a fully human IgG2 agonistic monoclonal antibody targeting the costimulatory receptor OX40 (CD134). Partial responses occurred in three dose-escalation patients, of whom one had hepatocellular carcinoma and two had cutaneous melanoma. Intravenous ivuxolimab was administered to patients every 2 weeks at six dose levels: 0.01, 0.1, 0.3, 1.5, 3 and 10 mg/kg. Patients were allowed to have had prior anti-PD-1, anti-PD-L1 or anti-CTLA-4 therapy, and roughly 40% of the dose-escalation patients had previously received checkpoint inhibitors. Peripheral TCRbeta sequencing aimed to test whether ivuxolimab altered TCR sequence diversity and caused clonal T-cell expansion. Of the approximately 54 dose-escalation patients, hepatocellular carcinoma was present in around 19, melanoma in roughly 15, renal cell carcinoma in 9 and head and neck cancer in 9. The paper covers the monotherapy dose-escalation part of the phase I ivuxolimab trial, which included N ≈ 54 patients. In the dose-escalation cohort, around four fifths of patients were male, and the mean age was around 60 years, with a range of 23 to 79. General conclusions and limits of the study: Low levels of normalized T-cell clonal expansion were also shown by some nonresponding patients. In partial responders in the 0.1-3.0 mg/kg groups, normalized peripheral clonal expansion was found to be among the lowest, especially among CD8+ T cells. After ivuxolimab, more expanded clones were found on average in CD8+ T cells than in CD4+ T cells. At doses of 0.1 to 3.0 mg/kg, clonal expansion of both CD4+ and CD8+ blood T cells was observed from baseline to week 6. Antigen specificity was not determined for the clonally expanded peripheral T cells.

To sequence the TCRbeta CDR3 region, genomic DNA was isolated from the sorted cells. TCRbeta CDR3 regions were sequenced using the immunoSEQ Assay. TCRdb provides this immuneACCESS table in a form limited to in-frame rearrangements. Some clones are lacking; in checked studies, under half of them reflect an unresolved V gene, and why the rest are absent is not known. The sample table shows under 25,000 clones, and approximately 80% are seen once. The top ten constitute more than 25% of the sample. The trial excluded patients who had a history of autoimmune disease or who were on systemic immunosuppression. Peripheral blood for TCR sequencing was collected from all dose cohorts at baseline, on cycle 4 day 1, and on cycle 7 day 1. Samples came from an open-label, multicenter, first-in-human phase I dose-escalation trial of ivuxolimab. Adults with locally advanced or metastatic melanoma, renal cell, hepatocellular, or head and neck squamous cell carcinoma were enrolled in the trial. Before TCR sequencing, CD4+ T cells and CD8+ T cells were sorted from peripheral blood as separate populations.

The rearrangement joined TRBV5-1 to TRBJ2-3; 7 bases in the junction line up with TRBD2. The receptor's source is an adult with an advanced solid tumor such as melanoma, head and neck, liver or kidney cancer. The sequences come from CD4+ or CD8+ T cells sorted from blood, collected in a trial of the OX40 agonist ivuxolimab. In nucleotide form, the sequence is TGCGCCAGCAGCTTGGACATTCCGGGAGGAAGTACAGATACGCAGTATTTT. The translation is CASSLDIPGGSTDTQYF.